The 8 T cell receptor beta chains listed next were all sequenced from one sample in a study of post-analysis software for immune sequencing data (dated by TCRdb to between 2015 and 2016). General conclusions and limits of the study: Significantly higher frequencies in patients than in controls were found for about five TRBV segments, including TRBV5-6, TRBV5-1 and TRBV20-1.

Library construction relied on PCR. The listed sequencing device is Illumina HiSeq 2500. To reduce PCR and sequencing biases, unique molecular identifiers were built into the TCR beta cDNA libraries. TCRdb passed the public sequencing reads through fastp at Q25 and MiXCR, retaining productive beta sequences. Each entry merges the rows of one CDR3 protein and shows their most common DNA and genes. The sample table lists roughly 540,000 distinct CDR3 sequences, 34% of them with a count of one. Of the sample, less than 6% falls within the top ten clones. These receptors' targets are unknown. The specimen sequenced was blood. The receptors stem from a girl between 2 and 17 years old with multiple sclerosis.

The CDR3 protein is CASSFWGREKLFF. DNA for the CDR3: TGTGCCAGCAGCTTTTGGGGCAGGGAAAAACTGTTTTTT. This chain links TRBV5-6 with TRBJ1-4; TRBD1 is a possible D gene (5 bases). This CDR3 region has 13 residues. CDR1 and CDR2 from the germline V gene are SGHDT and YYEEEE. V was shortened by 2 bases and J by 8 bases, with 10 bases between the two germline ends.

This clonotype was observed a handful of times. V usage is TRBV29-1 and J usage is TRBJ1-4; 7 bases are a match to TRBD1. This CDR3 has 13 residues. Trimming at V came to 7 bases and at J to 8 bases, leaving 10 bases not matched to a gene. The germline CDR1 and CDR2 sequences are SQVTM and ANQGSEA. CDR3 in amino acids: CSALTGSNEKLFF. The DNA of the CDR3 is TGCAGCGCCCTGACAGGGTCGAACGAAAAACTGTTTTTT. The whole variable domain, remainder taken from reference TRBV29-1 and TRBJ1-4, is SAVISQKPSRDICQRGTSLTIQCQVDSQVTMMFWYRQQPGQSLTLIATANQGSEATYESGFVIDKFPISRPNLTFSTLTVSNMSPEDSSIYLCSALTGSNEKLFFGSGTQLSVL.

V is TRBV20-1 and J is TRBJ1-2; a possible D gene is TRBD1 (5 bases). Germline V gives CDR1 DFQATT, CDR2 SNEGSKA (reference sequence). The CDR3 is 15 residues long. Trimming took 0 bases from V and 8 from J, leaving 19 bases between them. CDR3 loop: CSARDVGALAIGYTF. As DNA, the CDR3 is TGCAGTGCTAGAGATGTTGGGGCTCTCGCTATAGGCTACACCTTC.

The sample holds a few counts of this clonotype. This chain joins TRBV2 and TRBJ2-3; D possibly matches TRBD1 or TRBD2 (6 bases each). Germline assignment: CDR1 SNHLY and CDR2 FYNNEI. Trimming removed 6 bases at V and 1 base at J, with 11 bases between. This CDR3 has 14 residues. CDR3 bases: TGTGCCAGCAGCCCGGGGGCCCGCACAGATACGCAGTATTTT. It codes for CASSPGARTDTQYF.

The table lists this clonotype with a few counts. V is TRBV29-1 and J is TRBJ2-5, with D possibly TRBD2 on 7 matching bases. The CDR3 sequence is 12 residues long. The germline V gene encodes CDR1 SQVTM and CDR2 ANQGSEA. With 6 bases removed from V and 5 bases from J, the gap between germline ends came to 13 bases. CDR3 protein: CSVLWGGETQYF. The DNA for the CDR3 is TGCAGCGTGCTTTGGGGGGGCGAGACCCAGTACTTC.

There are a few counts of this clonotype. The J gene is TRBJ2-4, the V gene TRBV9; 11 bases are a match to TRBD2. With the DNA end fitting TRBJ2-7 better, the J assignment may be wrong. The CDR3 is made up of 14 amino acids. CDR1 and CDR2 from the germline V gene are SGDLS and YYNGEE. CDR3 nucleotides: TGTGCCAGCAGCGTAGGGCTAGCGGGGGGCGAGCAGTACTTC. It codes for CASSVGLAGGEQYF.

This rearrangement joins TRBV29-1 to TRBJ2-5, with 10 bases that match TRBD2. V lost 6 bases, J lost 2 bases, and 6 bases stayed unmatched. Germline CDR1 reads SQVTM; CDR2 reads ANQGSEA. The CDR3 runs to 14 residues. The CDR3 nucleotides read TGCAGCGTAAGAAGGACTAGCGGTCAAGAGACCCAGTACTTC. Amino acid sequence: CSVRRTSGQETQYF.

The V gene is TRBV4-1, the J gene TRBJ2-3, with D hard to call. From germline, CDR1 is MGHRA and CDR2 YSYEKL. This CDR3 contains 13 residues. Trimming left V 6 bases short and J 2 bases short, with 9 bases between. In nucleotides, the CDR3 is TGCGCCAGCAGACCCCCGTCCACAGATACGCAGTATTTT. This gives the protein CASRPPSTDTQYF.